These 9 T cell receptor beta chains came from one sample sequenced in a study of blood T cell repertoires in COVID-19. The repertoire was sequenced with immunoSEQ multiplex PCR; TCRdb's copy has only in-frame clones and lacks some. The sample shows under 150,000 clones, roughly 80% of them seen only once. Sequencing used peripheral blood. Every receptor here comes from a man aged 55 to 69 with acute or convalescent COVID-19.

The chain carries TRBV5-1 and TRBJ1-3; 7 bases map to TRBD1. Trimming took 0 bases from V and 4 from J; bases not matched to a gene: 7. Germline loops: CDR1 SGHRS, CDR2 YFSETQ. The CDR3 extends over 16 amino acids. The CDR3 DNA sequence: TGCGCCAGCAGCTTGGGGACAGGACAGAACGGAAACACCATATATTTT. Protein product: CASSLGTGQNGNTIYF.

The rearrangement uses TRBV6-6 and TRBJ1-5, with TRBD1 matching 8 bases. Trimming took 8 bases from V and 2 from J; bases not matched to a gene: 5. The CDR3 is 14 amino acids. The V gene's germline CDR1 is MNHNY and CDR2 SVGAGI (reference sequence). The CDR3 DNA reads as TGTGCCAGCTGTTCGGGACAGGGCAATCAGCCCCAGCATTTT. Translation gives CASCSGQGNQPQHF.

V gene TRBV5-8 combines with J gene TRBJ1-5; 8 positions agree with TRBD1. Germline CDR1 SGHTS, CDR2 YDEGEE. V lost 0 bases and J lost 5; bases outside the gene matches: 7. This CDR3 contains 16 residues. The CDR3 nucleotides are TGTGCCAGCAGCTTGGGGCGACAGGGGTCTCATCAGCCCCAGCATTTT. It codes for CASSLGRQGSHQPQHF. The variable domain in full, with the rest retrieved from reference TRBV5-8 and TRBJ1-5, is EAGVTQSPTHLIKTRGQQATLRCSPISGHTSVYWYQQALGLGLQFLLWYDEGEERNRGNFPPRFSGRQFPNYSSELNVNALELEDSALYLCASSLGRQGSHQPQHFGDGTRLSIL.

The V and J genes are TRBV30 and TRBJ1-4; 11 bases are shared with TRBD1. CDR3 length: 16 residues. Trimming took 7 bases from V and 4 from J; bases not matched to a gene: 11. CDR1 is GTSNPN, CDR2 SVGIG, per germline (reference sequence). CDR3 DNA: TGTGCCTCTTCTAATCCGGGACAGGGGGTTAATGAAAAACTGTTTTTT. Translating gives CASSNPGQGVNEKLFF.

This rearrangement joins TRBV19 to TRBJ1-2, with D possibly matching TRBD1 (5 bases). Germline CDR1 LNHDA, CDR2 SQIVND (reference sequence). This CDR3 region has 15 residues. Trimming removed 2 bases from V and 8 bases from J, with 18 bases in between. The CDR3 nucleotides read TGTGCCAGTAGTATACTAGGGATCGACAGTCGAGGCTACACCTTC. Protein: CASSILGIDSRGYTF.

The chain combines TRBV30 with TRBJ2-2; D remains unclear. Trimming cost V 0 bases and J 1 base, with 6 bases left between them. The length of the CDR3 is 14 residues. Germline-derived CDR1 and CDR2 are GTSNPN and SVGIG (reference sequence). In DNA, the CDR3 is TGTGCCTGGAGTGTACTGATGAACACCGGGGAGCTGTTTTTT. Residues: CAWSVLMNTGELFF.

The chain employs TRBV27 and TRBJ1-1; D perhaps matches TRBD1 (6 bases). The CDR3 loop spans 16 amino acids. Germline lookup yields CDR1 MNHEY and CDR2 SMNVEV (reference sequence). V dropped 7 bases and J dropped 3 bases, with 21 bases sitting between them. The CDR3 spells CASIPHGGARDTEAFF. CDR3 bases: TGTGCCAGCATCCCTCATGGGGGGGCGCGGGACACTGAAGCTTTCTTT.

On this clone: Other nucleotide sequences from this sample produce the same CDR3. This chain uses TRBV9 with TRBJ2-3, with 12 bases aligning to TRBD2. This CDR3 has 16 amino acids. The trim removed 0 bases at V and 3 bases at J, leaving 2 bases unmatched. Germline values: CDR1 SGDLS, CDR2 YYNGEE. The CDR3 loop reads CASSVGLAGGTDTQYF. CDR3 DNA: TGTGCCAGCAGCGTAGGGCTAGCGGGAGGGACAGATACGCAGTATTTT. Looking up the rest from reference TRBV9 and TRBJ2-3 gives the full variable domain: DSGVTQTPKHLITATGQRVTLRCSPRSGDLSVYWYQQSLDQGLQFLIQYYNGEERAKGNILERFSAQQFPDLHSELNLSSLELGDSALYFCASSVGLAGGTDTQYFGPGTRLTVL.

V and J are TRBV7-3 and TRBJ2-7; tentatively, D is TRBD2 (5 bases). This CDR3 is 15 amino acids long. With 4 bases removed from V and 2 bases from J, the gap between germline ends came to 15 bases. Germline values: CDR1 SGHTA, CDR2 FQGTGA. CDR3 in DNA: TGTGCCAGCAGCTCACCCCCCGGGGTTCCCTACGAGCAGTACTTC. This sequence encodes CASSSPPGVPYEQYF.